One and the same sample provided the 20 T cell receptor beta chains below, sequenced in a study of cytomegalovirus exposure and HLA in healthy donors. Researchers ran the PCR with 60 Vbeta and 13 Jbeta primers. The protocol was immunoSEQ multiplex PCR, while the TCRdb copy is restricted to in-frame clones and leaves out a portion. The sample records about 120,000 clones, around three quarters being singletons. Input material: PBMCs. The receptors stem from a man in his forties or fifties in good health and CMV-seropositive.

The gene calls are TRBV5-6 and TRBJ2-7, with TRBD2 as a possible D gene (5 bases). The V end was cut by 2 bases, the J end by 3 bases, with 6 bases between. This CDR3 spans 12 amino acids. Germline CDR1 SGHDT, CDR2 YYEEEE. CDR3 sequence (DNA): TGTGCCAGCAGCTTCGGAGGCTACGAGCAGTACTTC. Protein: CASSFGGYEQYF.

This chain uses TRBV5-6 with TRBJ2-5; the D gene is possibly TRBD1 (7 bases). CDR1 is SGHDT, CDR2 YYEEEE, per germline. Trimming stripped 3 bases from V and 5 bases from J, with 20 bases between. The CDR3 spans 16 residues. The CDR3 reads CASSSWRGLSPETQYF. CDR3 nucleotide sequence: TGTGCCAGCAGCTCCTGGAGGGGGCTATCCCCGGAGACCCAGTACTTC.

This rearrangement joins TRBV9 to TRBJ1-2; possibly TRBD1 for D (5 bases). The CDR3 extends over 15 amino acids. CDR1 and CDR2 from the germline V gene are SGDLS and YYNGEE. The V end was cut by 3 bases, the J end by 5 bases, with 17 bases between. The CDR3 sequence: CASSGPYAGRYGYTF. The DNA for the CDR3 is TGTGCCAGCAGCGGTCCCTATGCAGGGCGGTATGGCTACACCTTC.

This clone appeared a single time. The rearrangement links TRBV5-1 to TRBJ2-5; weak D call: TRBD1 (6 bases). The CDR3 has 14 residues. The ends were cut back, 0 bases at V and 2 bases at J, with 8 bases in the middle. In germline, CDR1 is SGHRS, CDR2 YFSETQ. This CDR3 reads CASSLVGTQETQYF. As DNA, the CDR3 is TGCGCCAGCAGCTTGGTCGGGACACAAGAGACCCAGTACTTC. Full variable domain (rest looked up from reference TRBV5-1 and TRBJ2-5): KAGVTQTPRYLIKTRGQQVTLSCSPISGHRSVSWYQQTPGQGLQFLFEYFSETQRNKGNFPGRFSGRQFSNSRSEMNVSTLELGDSALYLCASSLVGTQETQYFGPGTRLLVL.

This chain connects TRBV27 to TRBJ2-5; 11 bases align to TRBD1. The V segment lost 8 bases and the J segment 4 bases; nucleotides outside the gene matches: 9. This CDR3 comprises 15 residues. In germline, CDR1 is MNHEY, CDR2 SMNVEV (reference sequence). CDR3 protein: CASALDRGRRETQYF. CDR3 coding DNA: TGTGCCAGCGCCTTGGACAGGGGGCGAAGAGAGACCCAGTACTTC.

The chain employs TRBV4-2 and TRBJ1-2; D is perhaps TRBD1 (6 bases). This CDR3 region has 13 residues. V lost 3 bases and J 8 bases, leaving 13 bases between the germline ends. Germline CDR1 is LGHNA and CDR2 is YNFKEQ. In DNA, the CDR3 is TGTGCCAGCAGCCAGGCAGGGGCGAGGGGCTACACCTTC. Translation gives CASSQAGARGYTF.

This sequence joins TRBV11-2 and TRBJ2-7, with 9 bases fitting TRBD1. Trimming cost V 3 bases and J 3 bases; bases outside gene matches: 9. Looked up from germline, CDR1 is SGHAT and CDR2 is FQNNGV. The CDR3 loop spans 16 amino acids. The CDR3 loop reads CASSFIAGTGYYEQYF. The CDR3 DNA sequence: TGTGCCAGCAGCTTTATCGCCGGGACAGGGTACTACGAGCAGTACTTC.

The chain has TRBV27 and TRBJ1-2; possibly TRBD1 for D (6 bases). Germline V lookup: CDR1 MNHEY, CDR2 SMNVEV (reference sequence). Trimming cost V 3 bases and J 2 bases, with 10 bases left between them. There are 14 residues in the CDR3. CDR3 sequence (DNA): TGTGCCAGCAGTTTTGGCCAGGGGAACTATGGCTACACCTTC. Residues: CASSFGQGNYGYTF.

This clone appeared a few times. The V call is TRBV30, the J call TRBJ1-5, with D perhaps matching TRBD1 (6 bases). Germline-derived CDR1 and CDR2 are GTSNPN and SVGIG (reference sequence). The CDR3 runs to 15 residues. V lost 5 bases to trimming and J lost 2 bases, with 16 bases between them. The CDR3 DNA reads TGTGCCTGGGGGACGGGGGGCTTGGGCAATCAGCCCCAGCATTTT. This codes for CAWGTGGLGNQPQHF.

CDR3 DNA sequence: TGTGCCAGCAGCCAAGAAGGAGGTTCCCACTATGGCTACACCTTC. It translates to CASSQEGGSHYGYTF. The chain carries TRBV4-2 and TRBJ1-2, with D uncertain. Germline V CDR1 and CDR2: LGHNA, YNFKEQ. The CDR3 is 15 amino acids. V was trimmed by 0 bases and J by 3 bases, leaving 11 bases between them.

The V and J genes are TRBV5-1 and TRBJ1-4, with D maybe TRBD1 (6 bases). Germline lookup yields CDR1 SGHRS and CDR2 YFSETQ. Trimming cost V 4 bases and J 7 bases, with 17 bases left between them. CDR3 length: 15 residues. The CDR3 DNA reads TGCGCCAGCAGCCTGGGGGCTGTGGGTCTTGAAAAACTGTTTTTT. It translates to CASSLGAVGLEKLFF.

The chain recombines TRBV19 with TRBJ1-5; 9 nucleotides align to TRBD1. This CDR3 has 14 residues. J gave up 4 bases and V 3 bases, and 1 base lay outside the gene matches. Per the germline V gene, CDR1 is LNHDA and CDR2 is SQIVND (reference sequence). This CDR3 is CASSIGQGNQPQHF. In DNA form, the CDR3 reads TGTGCCAGTAGTATTGGACAGGGGAATCAGCCCCAGCATTTT.

The V call is TRBV6-5, the J call TRBJ2-7; 8 positions match TRBD1. J lost 1 base, V lost 7 bases, and 6 bases had no gene match. CDR1 is MNHEY, CDR2 SVGAGI, per germline. This CDR3 contains 14 residues. The CDR3 region has the DNA TGTGCCAGCACCCCCGGGACAGGTTCCTACGAGCAGTACTTC. Its protein product is CASTPGTGSYEQYF.

The J gene is TRBJ1-1, the V gene TRBV13, with TRBD1 identical over 8 bases. V was pared by 5 bases and J by 5 bases, with 7 bases of the junction left unmatched. The germline CDR1 and CDR2 sequences are PRHDT and FYEKMQ (reference sequence). CDR3 length: 14 residues. This chain's CDR3 is CASSQQNRGTEAFF. The CDR3 bases are TGTGCCAGCAGCCAACAAAACAGGGGGACTGAAGCTTTCTTT.

The CDR3 region is CASSLRQIYEQYF. The DNA for the CDR3 is TGTGCCAGCAGCTTAAGACAAATCTACGAGCAGTACTTC. V is TRBV7-2 and J is TRBJ2-7; D is ambiguous. Germline V CDR1 and CDR2: SGHTA, FQGNSA. Trimming took off 2 bases at V and 3 bases at J, with 8 bases between the two ends. The CDR3 is made up of 13 amino acids.

The rearrangement joins TRBV5-1 to TRBJ1-1, with 7 bases fitting TRBD1. The CDR3 is made up of 15 amino acids. CDR1 is SGHRS and CDR2 is YFSETQ in the germline V gene. V gave up 6 bases and J gave up 4 bases; unmatched junction bases: 12. The CDR3 is CASTLAGPGGTEAFF. DNA of the CDR3: TGCGCCAGCACGCTAGCCGGGCCAGGGGGCACTGAAGCTTTCTTT.

The CDR3 is CASSLLGPTYNEQFF. CDR3 coding DNA: TGTGCCAGCAGTTTATTGGGGCCAACCTACAATGAGCAGTTCTTC. The chain employs TRBV28 and TRBJ2-1, with a weak D call TRBD1 (5 bases). This CDR3 comprises 15 residues. Germline lookup yields CDR1 MDHEN and CDR2 SYDVKM. Trimming took off 1 base at V and 2 bases at J, with 9 bases between the two ends.

J is TRBJ1-5 and V is TRBV9, with a weak D call TRBD1 (6 bases). The V end lost 3 bases, the J end lost 7 bases, and 17 bases lay between the germline ends. Looked up from germline, CDR1 is SGDLS and CDR2 is YYNGEE. The length of the CDR3 is 15 residues. CDR3 DNA: TGTGCCAGCAGCGCTCTTGGACAGAAGAACCAGCCCCAGCATTTT. Translated: CASSALGQKNQPQHF. Combining the CDR3 with reference TRBV9 and TRBJ1-5 gives the whole variable domain DSGVTQTPKHLITATGQRVTLRCSPRSGDLSVYWYQQSLDQGLQFLIQYYNGEERAKGNILERFSAQQFPDLHSELNLSSLELGDSALYFCASSALGQKNQPQHFGDGTRLSIL.

This clone was recorded only once. The V call is TRBV9, the J call TRBJ1-1; a weak D match, TRBD1 (5 bases). The V and J ends lost 3 bases and 1 base respectively, with 10 bases between them. Germline CDR1 and CDR2: SGDLS and YYNGEE. The CDR3 extends over 14 amino acids. The CDR3 sequence is CASSGMQGNTEAFF. As DNA, the CDR3 is TGTGCCAGCAGCGGCATGCAGGGGAACACTGAAGCTTTCTTT.

The chain combines TRBV6-1 with TRBJ2-7; the match to TRBD2 covers 7 bases. Per germline, CDR1 MNHNS and CDR2 SASEGT. This CDR3 spans 13 amino acids. Trimming cost V 3 bases and J 7 bases; bases outside gene matches: 6. CDR3 sequence reads: CASSEIRAGEQYF. The DNA of the CDR3 is TGTGCCAGCAGTGAGATCCGAGCGGGAGAGCAGTACTTC.